This T cell receptor (beta chain) was sequenced during a study of T cell responses to AZD1222 COVID-19 vaccine. The CDR3 spans 16 residues. V dropped 2 bases and J dropped 2 bases, with 15 bases sitting between them. Germline V CDR1 and CDR2: MNHNY, SVGAGI (reference sequence). TCRdb's copy holds only in-frame clones and misses some; the assay was immunoSEQ multiplex PCR. This sample yields about 200,000 clones, of which around 90% are seen a single time; around 3.6% belongs to the top ten. The chain joins TRBV6-6 to TRBJ2-5; D possibly matches TRBD1 or TRBD2 (5 bases each). The sequencing used peripheral blood, collected 28 days after the second dose of the MenACWY control vaccine. This TCR came from an adult who received the MenACWY meningococcal vaccine as a control. CDR3 coding DNA: TGTGCCAGCAGTTACGGGGGTCGCCTAGGACAAGAGACCCAGTACTTC. Amino acids: CASSYGGRLGQETQYF.